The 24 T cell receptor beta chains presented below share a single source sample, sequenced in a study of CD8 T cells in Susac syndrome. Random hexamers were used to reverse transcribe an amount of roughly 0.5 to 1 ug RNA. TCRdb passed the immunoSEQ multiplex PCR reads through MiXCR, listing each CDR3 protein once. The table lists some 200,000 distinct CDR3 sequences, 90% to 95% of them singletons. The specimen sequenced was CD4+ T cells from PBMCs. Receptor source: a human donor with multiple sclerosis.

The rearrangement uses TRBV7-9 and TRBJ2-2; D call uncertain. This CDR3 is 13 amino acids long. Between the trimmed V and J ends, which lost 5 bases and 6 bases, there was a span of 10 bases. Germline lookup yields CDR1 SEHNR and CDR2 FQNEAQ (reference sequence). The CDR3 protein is CASSQRLAGELFF. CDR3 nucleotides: TGTGCCAGCAGCCAAAGACTTGCCGGGGAGCTGTTTTTT.

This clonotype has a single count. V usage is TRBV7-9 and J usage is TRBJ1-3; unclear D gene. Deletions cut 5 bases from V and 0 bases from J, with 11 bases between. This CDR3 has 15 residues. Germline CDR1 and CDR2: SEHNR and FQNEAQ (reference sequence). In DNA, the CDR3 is TGTGCCAGCAGCCCTCCCATGGGCTCTGGAAACACCATATATTTT. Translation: CASSPPMGSGNTIYF.

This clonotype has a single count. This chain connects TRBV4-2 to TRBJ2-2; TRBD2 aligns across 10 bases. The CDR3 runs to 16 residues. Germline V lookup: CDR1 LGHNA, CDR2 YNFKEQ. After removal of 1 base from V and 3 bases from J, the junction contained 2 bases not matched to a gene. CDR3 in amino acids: CASSQVGTSDTGELFF. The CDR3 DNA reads TGTGCCAGCAGCCAAGTAGGGACTAGCGACACCGGGGAGCTGTTTTTT.

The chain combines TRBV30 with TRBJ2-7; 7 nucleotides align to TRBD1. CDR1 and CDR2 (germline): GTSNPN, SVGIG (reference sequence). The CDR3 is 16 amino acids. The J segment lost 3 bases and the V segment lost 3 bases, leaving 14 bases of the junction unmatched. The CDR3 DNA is TGTGCCTGGAGCGACGCCGGACAGGATTGGAGCTACGAGCAGTACTTC. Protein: CAWSDAGQDWSYEQYF.

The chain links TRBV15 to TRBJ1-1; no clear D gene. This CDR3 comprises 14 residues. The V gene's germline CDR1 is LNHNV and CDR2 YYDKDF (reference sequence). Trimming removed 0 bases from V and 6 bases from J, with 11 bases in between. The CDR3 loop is CATSRERFRAEAFF. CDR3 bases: TGTGCCACCAGCAGAGAAAGATTTAGGGCTGAAGCTTTCTTT.

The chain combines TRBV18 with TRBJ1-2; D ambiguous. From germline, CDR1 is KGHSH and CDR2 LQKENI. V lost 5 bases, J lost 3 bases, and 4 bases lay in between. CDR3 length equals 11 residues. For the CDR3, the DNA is TGTGCCAGCTCAAAAGACTATGGCTACACCTTC. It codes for CASSKDYGYTF. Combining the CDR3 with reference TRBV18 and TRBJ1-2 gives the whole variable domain NAGVMQNPRHLVRRRGQEARLRCSPMKGHSHVYWYRQLPEEGLKFMVYLQKENIIDESGMPKERFSAEFPKEGPSILRIQQVVRGDSAAYFCASSKDYGYTFGSGTRLTVV.

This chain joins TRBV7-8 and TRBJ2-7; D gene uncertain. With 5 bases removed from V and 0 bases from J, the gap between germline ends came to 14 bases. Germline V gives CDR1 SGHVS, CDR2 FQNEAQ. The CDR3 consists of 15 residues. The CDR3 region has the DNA TGTGCCAGCAGCATCCCCCTGGGCACCTCCTACGAGCAGTACTTC. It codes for CASSIPLGTSYEQYF.

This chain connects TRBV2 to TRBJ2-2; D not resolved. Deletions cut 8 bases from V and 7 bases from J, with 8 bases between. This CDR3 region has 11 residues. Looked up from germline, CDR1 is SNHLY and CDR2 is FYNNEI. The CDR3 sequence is CASGVGGELFF. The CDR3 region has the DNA TGTGCCAGCGGAGTGGGCGGGGAGCTGTTTTTT. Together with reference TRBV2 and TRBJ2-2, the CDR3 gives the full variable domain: EPEVTQTPSHQVTQMGQEVILRCVPISNHLYFYWYRQILGQKVEFLVSFYNNEISEKSEIFDDQFSVERPDGSNFTLKIRSTKLEDSAMYFCASGVGGELFFGEGSRLTVL.

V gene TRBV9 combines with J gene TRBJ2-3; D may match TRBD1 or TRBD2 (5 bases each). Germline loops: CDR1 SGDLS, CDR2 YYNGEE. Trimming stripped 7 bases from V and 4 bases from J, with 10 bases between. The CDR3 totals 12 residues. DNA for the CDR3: TGTGCCAGCGGGGGTGGAGCAGATACGCAGTATTTT. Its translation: CASGGGADTQYF.

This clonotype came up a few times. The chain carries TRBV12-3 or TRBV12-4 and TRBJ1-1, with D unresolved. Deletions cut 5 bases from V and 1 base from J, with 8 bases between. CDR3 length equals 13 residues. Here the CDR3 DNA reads TGTGCCAGCAGTCCCCGCGGGAACACTGAAGCTTTCTTT. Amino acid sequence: CASSPRGNTEAFF.

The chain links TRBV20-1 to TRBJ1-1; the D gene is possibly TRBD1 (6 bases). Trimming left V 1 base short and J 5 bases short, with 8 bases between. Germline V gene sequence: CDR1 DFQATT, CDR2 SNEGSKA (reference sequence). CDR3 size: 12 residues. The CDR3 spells CSARVGGTEAFF. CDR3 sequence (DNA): TGCAGTGCTAGAGTAGGGGGGACTGAAGCTTTCTTT.

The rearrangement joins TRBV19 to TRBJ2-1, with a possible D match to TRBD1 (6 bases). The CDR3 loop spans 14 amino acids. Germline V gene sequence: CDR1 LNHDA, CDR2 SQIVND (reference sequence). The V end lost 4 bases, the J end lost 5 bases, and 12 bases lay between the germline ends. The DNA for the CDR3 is TGTGCCAGTAGTAAGTCAGGGGACAACAATGAGCAGTTCTTC. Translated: CASSKSGDNNEQFF.

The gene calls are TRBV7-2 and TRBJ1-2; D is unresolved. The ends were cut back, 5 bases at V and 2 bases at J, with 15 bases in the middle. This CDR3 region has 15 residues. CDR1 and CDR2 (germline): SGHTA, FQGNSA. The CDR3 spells CASSLTHGRNYGYTF. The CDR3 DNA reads TGTGCCAGCAGCCTAACGCACGGCCGCAACTATGGCTACACCTTC.

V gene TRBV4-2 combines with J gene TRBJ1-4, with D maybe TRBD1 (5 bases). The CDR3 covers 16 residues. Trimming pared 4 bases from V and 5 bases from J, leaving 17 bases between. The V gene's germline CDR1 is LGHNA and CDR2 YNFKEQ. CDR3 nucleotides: TGTGCCAGCAGCCCCTTGGAGTCGAGGGGCAATGAAAAACTGTTTTTT. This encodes CASSPLESRGNEKLFF.

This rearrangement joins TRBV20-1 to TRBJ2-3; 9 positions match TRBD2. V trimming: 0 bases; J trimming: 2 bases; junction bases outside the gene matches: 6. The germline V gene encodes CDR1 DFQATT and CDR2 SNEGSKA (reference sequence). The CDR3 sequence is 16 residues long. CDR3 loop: CSARDPWTSATDTQYF. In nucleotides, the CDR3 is TGCAGTGCTAGAGATCCTTGGACTAGCGCCACAGATACGCAGTATTTT.

The DNA for the CDR3 is TGTGCCAGCAGCTTAGTACAGGTCAATGAGCAGTTCTTC. Encoded protein: CASSLVQVNEQFF. The V gene is TRBV11-2, the J gene TRBJ2-1, with D possibly TRBD1 on 5 matching bases. Germline loops: CDR1 SGHAT, CDR2 FQNNGV. Trimming shortened V by 1 base and J by 6 bases, and 7 bases separated the two germline ends. The CDR3 contains 13 residues.

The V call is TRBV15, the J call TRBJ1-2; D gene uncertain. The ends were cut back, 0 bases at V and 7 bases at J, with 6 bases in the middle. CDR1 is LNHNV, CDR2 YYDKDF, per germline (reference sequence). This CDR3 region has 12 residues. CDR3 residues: CATSRDRFGYTF. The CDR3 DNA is TGTGCCACCAGCAGAGATAGGTTTGGCTACACCTTC.

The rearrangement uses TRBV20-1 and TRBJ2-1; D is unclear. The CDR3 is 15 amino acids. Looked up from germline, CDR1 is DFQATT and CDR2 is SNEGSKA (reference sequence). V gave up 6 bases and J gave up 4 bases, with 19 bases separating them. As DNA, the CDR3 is TGCAGTGCCATCGACTCGACAATAAGGTACAATGAGCAGTTCTTC. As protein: CSAIDSTIRYNEQFF.

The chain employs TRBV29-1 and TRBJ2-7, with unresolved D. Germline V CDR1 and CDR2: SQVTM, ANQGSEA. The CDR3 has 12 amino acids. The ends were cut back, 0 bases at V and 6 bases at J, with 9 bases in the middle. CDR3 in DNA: TGCAGCGTTGAAGACTGGGGTAGCGAGCAGTACTTC. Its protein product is CSVEDWGSEQYF.

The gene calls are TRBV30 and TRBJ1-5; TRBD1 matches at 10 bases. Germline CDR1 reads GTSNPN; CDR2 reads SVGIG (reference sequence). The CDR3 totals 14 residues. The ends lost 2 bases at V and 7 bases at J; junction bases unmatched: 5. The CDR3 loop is CAWSRQGAIQPQHF. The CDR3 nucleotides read TGTGCCTGGAGTCGACAGGGGGCCATACAGCCCCAGCATTTT.

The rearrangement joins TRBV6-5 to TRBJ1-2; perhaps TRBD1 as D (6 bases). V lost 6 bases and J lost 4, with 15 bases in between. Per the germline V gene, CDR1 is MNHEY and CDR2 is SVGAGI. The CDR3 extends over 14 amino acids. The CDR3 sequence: CASSSIGQFYGYTF. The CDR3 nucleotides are TGTGCCAGCAGCTCAATTGGACAGTTCTATGGCTACACCTTC.

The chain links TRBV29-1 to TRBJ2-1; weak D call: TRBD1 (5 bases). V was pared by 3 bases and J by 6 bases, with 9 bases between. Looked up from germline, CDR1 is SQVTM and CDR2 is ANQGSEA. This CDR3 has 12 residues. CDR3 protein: CSVDDQGNEQFF. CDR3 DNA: TGCAGCGTTGATGACCAGGGCAATGAGCAGTTCTTC.

In DNA form, the CDR3 reads TGTGCCAGCAGTGAAGGGTCAGCGGGAGCAGATACGCAGTATTTT. Its protein is CASSEGSAGADTQYF. The genes are TRBV6-1 and TRBJ2-3, with 8 bases fitting TRBD2. The CDR3 covers 15 residues. With V trimmed by 1 base and J by 4 bases, 4 bases remained unmatched. Looked up from germline, CDR1 is MNHNS and CDR2 is SASEGT.

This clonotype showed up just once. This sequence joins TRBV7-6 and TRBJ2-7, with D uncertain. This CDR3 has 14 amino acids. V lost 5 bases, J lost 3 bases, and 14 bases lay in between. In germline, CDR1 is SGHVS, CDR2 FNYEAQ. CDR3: CASSVDVGNYEQYF. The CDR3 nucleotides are TGTGCCAGCAGCGTGGATGTAGGCAACTACGAGCAGTACTTC.